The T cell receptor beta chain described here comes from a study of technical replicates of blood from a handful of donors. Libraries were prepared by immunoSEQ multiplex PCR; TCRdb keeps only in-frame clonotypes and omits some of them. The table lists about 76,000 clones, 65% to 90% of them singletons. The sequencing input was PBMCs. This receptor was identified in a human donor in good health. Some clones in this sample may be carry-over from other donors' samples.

The CDR3 nucleotides are TGTGCCAGCAGTTACTCAATAGCGGGGGCATACGAGCAGTACTTC. Protein sequence: CASSYSIAGAYEQYF. The V and J genes are TRBV6-5 and TRBJ2-7; 9 nucleotides agree with TRBD2. CDR3 size: 15 residues. Losses at the gene ends were 0 bases for V and 4 bases for J; bases not matched to a gene: 4. Germline-derived CDR1 and CDR2 are MNHEY and SVGAGI.